A few counts support the clone carrying this T cell receptor beta chain. These data are taken from a study of blood T cell repertoires in COVID-19. Study-wide context: COVID-19 samples collected from the United States, Italy and Spain covered acute and convalescent phases.

Assay used: immunoSEQ multiplex PCR; TCRdb lists only in-frame clones, some missing. The sample carries about 130,000 clones, roughly 83% recorded once. CDR1 is SEHNR, CDR2 FQNEAQ, per germline (reference sequence). This CDR3 region has 14 residues. Trimming left V 1 base short and J 3 bases short, with 9 bases between. The study drew participants aged about 18 to 95 years from 20 to 30 US areas. In assigning cohorts, the study relied on participant-reported clinical history. Recovered participants had two consecutive negative NP/OP PCR tests, healthcare professional clearance, or symptom resolution. Sequencing used PBMCs or T cells enriched from blood (not recorded which). The V and J genes are TRBV7-9 and TRBJ1-1, with D possibly matching TRBD1 (5 bases). The source of this sequence is a man aged 50 or older who had recovered from COVID-19. CDR3 residues: CASSLGGLDTEAFF. In nucleotides, the CDR3 is TGTGCCAGCAGCTTAGGGGGACTTGACACTGAAGCTTTCTTT.